The entry that follows covers one T cell receptor (beta chain) sequence. This sample was included in a study of T cells in tumors after PD-1 blockade. Study background: Mean per blood sample: about 110,000 templates (roughly 22,000-270,000), about 40,000 unique clonotypes.

The length of the CDR3 is 17 residues. Germline CDR1 and CDR2: MGHRA and YSYEKL. V gave up 0 bases and J gave up 5 bases; unmatched junction bases: 10. Using immunoSEQ multiplex PCR, the repertoire was profiled, and TCRdb retains in-frame clones only, with some absent. This sample has more than 40,000 clones, with roughly 80% found just once. The chain joins TRBV4-1 to TRBJ1-3; 7 nucleotides agree with TRBD1. This clonotype was obtained from a human donor with basal cell carcinoma. The material was PBMCs, obtained before anti-PD-1 treatment. Written as DNA, the CDR3 is TGCGCCAGCAGCCAAGATCCCGACAGGGTCTATAGAAACACCATATATTTT. It translates to CASSQDPDRVYRNTIYF.